The present T cell receptor (beta chain) was sequenced within a study of cytomegalovirus exposure and HLA in healthy donors. Study information: In terms of ancestry, the Caucasian-associated cluster contained roughly 81% of the roughly 400 genotyped donors.

Primers: 60 Vbeta forward and 13 Jbeta reverse. Produced via immunoSEQ multiplex PCR; TCRdb's table is partial and in-frame only. The sample has around 150,000 clones; 68% are singletons. Turning to this clone: The antigen remains undetermined.

At collection, donors were nominally healthy, but unrecorded immune exposures were probable. Overall study findings and caveats: Several of the most significant clusters were apparently associated with common viral pathogens in a later analysis. Rare TCR sequences predominated, though certain public TCRs were found in many donors.

The specimen sequenced was PBMCs. The clonotype was recovered from a man aged 45-65 years in good health and CMV-seronegative.

The CDR3 is CASILGQGYEQYF. The CDR3 DNA follows: TGTGCCAGCATTCTTGGACAGGGCTACGAGCAGTACTTC. V gene TRBV6-1 combines with J gene TRBJ2-7, with 8 bases that match TRBD1. Germline V lookup: CDR1 MNHNS, CDR2 SASEGT. V lost 7 bases and J lost 3; bases outside the gene matches: 5. The CDR3 is made up of 13 amino acids.